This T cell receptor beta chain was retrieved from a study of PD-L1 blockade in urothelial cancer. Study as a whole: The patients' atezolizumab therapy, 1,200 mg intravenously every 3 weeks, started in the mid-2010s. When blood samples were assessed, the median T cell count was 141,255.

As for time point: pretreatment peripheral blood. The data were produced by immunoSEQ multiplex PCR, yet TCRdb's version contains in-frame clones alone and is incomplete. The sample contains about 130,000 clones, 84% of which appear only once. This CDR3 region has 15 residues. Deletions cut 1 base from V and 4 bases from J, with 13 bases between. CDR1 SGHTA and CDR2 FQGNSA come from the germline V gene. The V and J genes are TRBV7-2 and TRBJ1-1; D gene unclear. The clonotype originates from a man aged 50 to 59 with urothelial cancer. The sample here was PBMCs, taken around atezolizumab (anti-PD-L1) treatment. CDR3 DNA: TGTGCCAGCAGCTTAGACCCTTCCGGGATCACTGAAGCTTTCTTT. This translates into CASSLDPSGITEAFF.